This TCR beta chain was recovered during a study of cytotoxic CD8 clonotypes in ibrutinib-treated CLL. About this clone itself: What it binds is not known.

Clones were read by immunoSEQ multiplex PCR, and TCRdb kept only the in-frame ones, dropping some. Here the sample spans roughly 29,000 clones, 45% to 65% being singletons. The CDR3 sequence is 12 residues long. Trimming shortened V by 9 bases and J by 2 bases, and 8 bases separated the two germline ends. Germline CDR1 MNHEY, CDR2 SMNVEV (reference sequence). Study-wide findings and caveats: Patients showed higher baseline clonality than age-matched healthy donors, and it tracked circulating CD8+ T-cell counts. The clonality went up when patients responded to ibrutinib and dropped back toward baseline at progression. On treatment, the uncommon public clonotypes contracted or remained stable.

The sequenced sample was PBMCs, obtained before ibrutinib treatment. V is TRBV27 and J is TRBJ1-5; the D gene is possibly TRBD1 (5 bases). The origin of this receptor is a human donor with chronic lymphocytic leukemia. CDR3 in DNA: TGTGCCAGTCAGGGACGCAATCAGCCCCAGCATTTT. Protein product: CASQGRNQPQHF.